These 27 T cell receptor beta chains originate from one sample sequenced in a study of T-cell reconstitution after alpha-beta-depleted transplantation in children. Unique molecular identifiers tagged the TCRbeta library. TCRdb re-derived calls from the PCR reads in MiXCR, one entry per CDR3 protein. The sample has around 440,000 distinct CDR3 sequences, about 10% seen once; the top ten hold around 2.2%. The source was PBMCs, collected before TCRalphabeta/CD19-depleted stem cell transplant. These receptors originate from a child aged 2-9 years with inherited bone marrow failure, due to receive a stem cell transplant.

This clonotype was picked up many times. The V gene is TRBV28, the J gene TRBJ2-1; D call uncertain. This CDR3 has 17 amino acids. The germline gives CDR1 MDHEN, CDR2 SYDVKM. V was cut by 5 bases and J by 6 bases, with 23 bases left in between. Written as DNA, the CDR3 is TGTGCCAGCAGTCTAACTGGACGCATACTCCTCCTCAATGAGCAGTTCTTC. Residues: CASSLTGRILLLNEQFF.

This clonotype was seen more than once but under ten times. The chain carries TRBV5-1 and TRBJ2-3, with TRBD1 matching 9 bases. In germline, CDR1 is SGHRS, CDR2 YFSETQ. The CDR3 runs 15 residues. V lost 4 bases and J lost 5; bases outside the gene matches: 8. CDR3 residues: CASSAGQGWGDTQYF. The CDR3 DNA follows: TGCGCCAGCAGCGCTGGACAGGGGTGGGGAGATACGCAGTATTTT.

This clonotype was recorded at least ten times. This chain links TRBV4-3 with TRBJ2-7, with a tentative D call TRBD2 (6 bases). The CDR3 is 13 residues long. V was trimmed by 3 bases and J by 5 bases, leaving 11 bases between them. Germline V CDR1 and CDR2: LGHNA, YSLEER. CDR3 in DNA: TGCGCCAGCAGCCATAGGCGGGGCGACGAGCAGTACTTC. This codes for CASSHRRGDEQYF.

This clonotype was counted at least ten times. The J gene is TRBJ2-7, the V gene TRBV4-3; 10 positions agree with TRBD2. Per the germline V gene, CDR1 is LGHNA and CDR2 is YSLEER. The CDR3 consists of 16 residues. After removal of 1 base from V and 3 bases from J, the junction contained 6 bases not matched to a gene. The CDR3 loop is CASSQALAGVGYEQYF. The CDR3, as DNA: TGCGCCAGCAGCCAAGCCCTAGCGGGAGTCGGCTACGAGCAGTACTTC.

The sample holds many counts of this clonotype. V usage is TRBV11-2 and J usage is TRBJ2-7, with D perhaps given as TRBD1 or TRBD2 (5 bases each). Per germline, CDR1 SGHAT and CDR2 FQNNGV. The CDR3 is made up of 14 amino acids. V gave up 4 bases and J gave up 3 bases, with 13 bases separating them. The CDR3 nucleotides are TGTGCCAGCAGCTCAGTGGGACGGAGCTACGAGCAGTACTTC. Translation gives CASSSVGRSYEQYF.

This rearrangement joins TRBV4-2 to TRBJ2-1; D not resolved. Per the germline V gene, CDR1 is LGHNA and CDR2 is YNFKEQ. The CDR3 is 11 amino acids. Trimming shortened V by 1 base and J by 8 bases, and 3 bases separated the two germline ends. The CDR3 coding sequence is TGTGCCAGCAGCCAAGGTCATGAGCAGTTCTTC. Protein product: CASSQGHEQFF.

This clonotype was counted between two and nine times. The V call is TRBV7-6, the J call TRBJ2-3; D remains ambiguous. The CDR3 totals 15 residues. The germline gives CDR1 SGHVS, CDR2 FNYEAQ. V was trimmed by 3 bases and J by 1 base, leaving 11 bases between them. The CDR3 DNA reads as TGTGCCAGCAGCTTCCAGGAGTTCGGCACAGATACGCAGTATTTT. It translates to CASSFQEFGTDTQYF.

This clonotype was detected ten times or more. V gene TRBV20-1 combines with J gene TRBJ1-1; no reliable D call. Germline CDR1 reads DFQATT; CDR2 reads SNEGSKA (reference sequence). V gave up 0 bases and J gave up 6 bases, with 11 bases separating them. The CDR3 spans 13 residues. CDR3 DNA: TGCAGTGCTAGAGACTGGTCACGCGCTGAAGCTTTCTTT. Protein: CSARDWSRAEAFF.

This clonotype has a handful of counts. The chain links TRBV9 to TRBJ2-7; 9 bases map to TRBD2. V lost 1 base, J lost 4 bases, and 9 bases stayed unmatched. CDR1 and CDR2 (germline): SGDLS, YYNGEE. This CDR3 is built from 16 residues. The CDR3 sequence is CASSVKAAGGWYEQYF. The CDR3 DNA reads as TGTGCCAGCAGCGTAAAGGCAGCGGGAGGATGGTACGAGCAGTACTTC.

Ten or more counts support this clonotype. The rearrangement links TRBV12-3 or TRBV12-4 to TRBJ2-1, with D possibly matching TRBD2 (6 bases). This CDR3 is 17 amino acids long. Trimming cost V 5 bases and J 5 bases, with 22 bases left between them. CDR3 amino acids: CASSPGPTGLANNEQFF. The CDR3 DNA is TGTGCCAGCAGTCCTGGGCCGACGGGACTCGCTAACAATGAGCAGTTCTTC.

This clonotype has a count of ten or more. This rearrangement joins TRBV29-1 to TRBJ2-1; D perhaps matches TRBD2 (5 bases). Trimming shortened V by 5 bases and J by 0 bases, and 8 bases separated the two germline ends. Germline V CDR1 and CDR2: SQVTM, ANQGSEA. The CDR3 length is 13 residues. CDR3 region: CSVRGSSYNEQFF. CDR3 coding DNA: TGCAGCGTTCGAGGGAGCTCCTACAATGAGCAGTTCTTC.

This clonotype has at least ten counts. The chain recombines TRBV29-1 with TRBJ2-1; possibly TRBD2 for D (6 bases). The germline V gene has CDR1 SQVTM and CDR2 ANQGSEA. CDR3 length equals 12 residues. Between the trimmed V and J ends, which lost 1 base and 9 bases, there was a span of 10 bases. The CDR3 reads CSVEVAGPEQFF. The CDR3 bases are TGCAGCGTTGAAGTGGCGGGACCTGAGCAGTTCTTC.

This clonotype appeared many times. V gene TRBV7-8 combines with J gene TRBJ1-1; D is perhaps TRBD1 (6 bases). V lost 4 bases, J lost 1 base, and 13 bases lay in between. The V gene's germline CDR1 is SGHVS and CDR2 FQNEAQ. The CDR3 has 15 amino acids. CDR3 nucleotides: TGTGCCAGCAGCTATTACAGGGCCTCGAACACTGAAGCTTTCTTT. This gives the protein CASSYYRASNTEAFF.

This chain links TRBV19 with TRBJ1-1; tentative D call: TRBD1 (5 bases). Germline V gives CDR1 LNHDA, CDR2 SQIVND (reference sequence). CDR3 length equals 14 residues. V gave up 3 bases and J gave up 1 base, with 9 bases separating them. The CDR3 region is CASSIFGGNTEAFF. CDR3 coding DNA: TGTGCCAGTAGTATCTTCGGGGGGAACACTGAAGCTTTCTTT.

The rearrangement uses TRBV28 and TRBJ2-7; TRBD2 is a possible D gene (6 bases). This CDR3 is built from 14 residues. V lost 1 base to trimming and J lost 5 bases, with 12 bases between them. Germline assignment: CDR1 MDHEN and CDR2 SYDVKM. The CDR3 loop reads CASSLYGSFHEQYF. DNA for the CDR3: TGTGCCAGCAGTTTATACGGGAGCTTCCACGAGCAGTACTTC.

This clonotype has ten or more counts. The rearrangement joins TRBV7-2 to TRBJ1-2; no firm D call. Trimming shortened V by 2 bases and J by 4 bases, and 8 bases separated the two germline ends. The CDR3 contains 13 residues. CDR1 is SGHTA and CDR2 is FQGNSA in the germline V gene. CDR3 residues: CASSLTRFYGYTF. The DNA of the CDR3 is TGTGCCAGCAGCTTAACCAGATTCTATGGCTACACCTTC.

The genes are TRBV6-2 or TRBV6-3 and TRBJ2-1, with D possibly being TRBD2 (6 bases). This CDR3 contains 14 residues. Germline V gene lookup returns CDR1 MNHEY and CDR2 SVGEGT. Trimming took 7 bases from V and 7 from J, leaving 17 bases between them. The CDR3 loop reads CASTASAAGNEQFF. DNA for the CDR3: TGTGCCAGCACCGCTAGCGCGGCGGGGAATGAGCAGTTCTTC.

This clonotype was observed a few times. The chain has TRBV7-2 and TRBJ2-1, with D unclear. In germline, CDR1 is SGHTA, CDR2 FQGNSA. Trimming removed 6 bases at V and 5 bases at J, with 11 bases between. The CDR3 consists of 13 residues. This chain's CDR3 is CASRDGVHNEQFF. DNA for the CDR3: TGTGCCAGCAGAGACGGTGTTCACAATGAGCAGTTCTTC.

This clonotype was counted many times. The chain is built from TRBV24-1 and TRBJ2-2, with D maybe TRBD2 (5 bases). Germline-derived CDR1 and CDR2 are KGHDR and SFDVKD. Trimming pared 0 bases from V and 2 bases from J, leaving 9 bases between. The CDR3 length is 16 residues. In DNA, the CDR3 is TGTGCCACCAGTGATTTGCCAGCGGCCAACACCGGGGAGCTGTTTTTT. It encodes CATSDLPAANTGELFF.

This clonotype was recorded at least ten times. This chain connects TRBV20-1 to TRBJ1-2; no firm D call. The V end was cut by 4 bases, the J end by 7 bases, with 13 bases between. Germline loops: CDR1 DFQATT, CDR2 SNEGSKA (reference sequence). The CDR3 loop spans 12 amino acids. CDR3 nucleotides: TGCAGTGCTACACGGAGCGTCCTTGGCTACACCTTC. Translating it yields CSATRSVLGYTF.

This clonotype was counted ten times or more. The chain combines TRBV5-1 with TRBJ1-1, with D uncertain. Germline CDR1 SGHRS, CDR2 YFSETQ. The V and J ends lost 0 bases and 1 base respectively, with 4 bases between them. This CDR3 has 13 residues. The CDR3 is CASSLGSNTEAFF. The CDR3 region has the DNA TGCGCCAGCAGCTTGGGATCGAACACTGAAGCTTTCTTT.

In regard to this clonotype: This sequence may be a read error, since a much larger clone differs from it by one base. The rearrangement joins TRBV10-3 to TRBJ2-1, with D perhaps TRBD1 or TRBD2 (5 bases each). The germline gives CDR1 ENHRY, CDR2 SYGVKD. CDR3 size: 16 residues. The germline V and J ends were trimmed by 4 bases and 9 bases, with 22 bases remaining between them. CDR3: CAISGSARGTLPEQFF. The DNA of the CDR3 is TGTGCCATCAGTGGCAGCGCTAGAGGGACGTTGCCTGAGCAGTTCTTC.

This clonotype was observed at least ten times. J is TRBJ2-7 and V is TRBV20-1; D remains unclear. Germline V gene lookup returns CDR1 DFQATT and CDR2 SNEGSKA (reference sequence). V was pared by 0 bases and J by 2 bases, with 11 bases between. This CDR3 is built from 14 residues. CDR3 sequence: CSARDYNGPYEQYF. CDR3 sequence (DNA): TGCAGTGCTAGAGATTATAACGGCCCCTACGAGCAGTACTTC.

The gene calls are TRBV15 and TRBJ2-7, with TRBD2 matching 13 bases. Germline V lookup: CDR1 LNHNV, CDR2 YYDKDF (reference sequence). V lost 1 base to trimming and J lost 4 bases; unmatched junction nucleotides: 4. The CDR3 extends over 16 amino acids. The CDR3: CATSRVGLAGVYEQYF. The DNA of the CDR3 is TGTGCCACCAGCAGAGTCGGACTAGCGGGGGTTTACGAGCAGTACTTC.

This clonotype was seen at least ten times. The CDR3 loop is CASSLSQGGYGYTF. Written as DNA, the CDR3 is TGTGCCAGCAGCTTGAGCCAGGGGGGCTATGGCTACACCTTC. J is TRBJ1-2 and V is TRBV7-2; 7 nucleotides align to TRBD1. Trimming took 3 bases from V and 4 from J; bases not matched to a gene: 5. Germline V lookup: CDR1 SGHTA, CDR2 FQGNSA. The CDR3 is made up of 14 amino acids.

This chain joins TRBV25-1 and TRBJ1-1; a weak D match, TRBD1 (6 bases). CDR1 is MGHDK and CDR2 is SYGVNS in the germline V gene. The CDR3 is made up of 19 amino acids. V shed 1 base and J shed 3 bases, with 24 bases lying between them. CDR3 DNA sequence: TGTGCCAGCAGTGAATTATCATCGCCGGACAAGGGGGAAGACACTGAAGCTTTCTTT. This gives the protein CASSELSSPDKGEDTEAFF.

This clonotype has a count of ten or more. The chain employs TRBV7-2 and TRBJ2-7; tentatively, D is TRBD1 (6 bases). The V gene's germline CDR1 is SGHTA and CDR2 FQGNSA. CDR3 length equals 17 residues. Between the trimmed V and J ends, which lost 1 base and 7 bases, there was a span of 23 bases. CDR3 in DNA: TGTGCCAGCAGCTTAGGTCGAGGGGACCAGGGGTCTCGTGAGCAGTACTTC. This gives the protein CASSLGRGDQGSREQYF.